This T cell receptor (beta chain) was sequenced in a study of T cell repertoires in cytomegalovirus infection. On the study more broadly: Public TCR beta signatures indicated both CMV infection and matching HLA type.

This clonotype was seen ten or more times. Its antigen is undetermined. MiXCR, run by TCRdb on the reads, gives a single entry per CDR3 protein. The table lists 650,000 to 900,000 distinct CDR3 sequences, about 28% of them singletons, with less than 15% in the top ten. Trimming removed 7 bases at V and 3 bases at J, with 18 bases between. Germline CDR1 and CDR2: KGHSH and LQKENI. The CDR3 spans 15 residues. Specimen: cultured CD8+ T cells from PBMCs, collected from culture after CMV antigen stimulation. V gene TRBV18 combines with J gene TRBJ1-1, with D unclear. The TCR sequence derives from a human donor in good health (CMV status not recorded). Some clones in this sample may be carry-over from other donors' samples. For the CDR3, the DNA is TGTGCCAGCTTGCAAGCCCCACCGAGGGACACTGAAGCTTTCTTT. Its translation is CASLQAPPRDTEAFF.